Below, 13 T cell receptor beta chains from the same sample are listed, as sequenced in a study of CD8 T cells in Susac syndrome. Reverse transcription of 0.5 to 1 ug RNA was carried out with random hexamers. A single record per CDR3 protein comes from TCRdb applying MiXCR to the immunoSEQ multiplex PCR reads. This sample has 100,000 to 150,000 distinct CDR3 sequences, with roughly 93% found just once. The material sequenced was CD8+ T cells from PBMCs. These receptors were taken from a human donor with multiple sclerosis.

The J gene is TRBJ2-1, the V gene TRBV11-2, with a tentative D call TRBD2 (6 bases). The CDR3 runs 17 residues. V was shortened by 1 base and J by 0 bases, with 13 bases between the two germline ends. The germline CDR1 and CDR2 sequences are SGHAT and FQNNGV. The CDR3 DNA sequence: TGTGCCAGCAGCTTAGTGCCCACTAGCTACTCCTACAATGAGCAGTTCTTC. This sequence encodes CASSLVPTSYSYNEQFF.

The chain links TRBV12-3 or TRBV12-4 to TRBJ1-1, with D uncertain. The CDR3 loop spans 12 amino acids. V dropped 3 bases and J dropped 7 bases, with 9 bases sitting between them. The CDR3 DNA is TGTGCCAGCAGTTTGGCCGGCTTTGAAGCTTTCTTT. Translating it yields CASSLAGFEAFF.

The rearrangement uses TRBV13 and TRBJ2-1; D may be TRBD2 (6 bases). The CDR3 spans 15 residues. CDR1 is PRHDT and CDR2 is FYEKMQ in the germline V gene (reference sequence). V was shortened by 4 bases and J by 0 bases, with 10 bases between the two germline ends. CDR3 in DNA: TGTGCCAGCAGCTCCGGGAGCGGCTCCTACAATGAGCAGTTCTTC. Its protein is CASSSGSGSYNEQFF.

The chain links TRBV4-1 to TRBJ2-1; D is undetermined. V shed 0 bases and J shed 1 base, with 13 bases lying between them. CDR1 MGHRA and CDR2 YSYEKL come from the germline V gene. CDR3 length: 17 amino acids. In DNA form, the CDR3 reads TGCGCCAGCAGCCAAGATCGGGTACTTGGGTCCTACAATGAGCAGTTCTTC. Its translation: CASSQDRVLGSYNEQFF.

The rearrangement uses TRBV2 and TRBJ2-1, with 8 bases fitting TRBD2. The CDR3 spans 15 residues. Germline loops: CDR1 SNHLY, CDR2 FYNNEI. V shed 7 bases, J shed 3 bases, and the junction held 8 bases outside the gene matches. The DNA for the CDR3 is TGTGCCAGCAAAAAGAGCAGCGGGAGCTACAATGAGCAGTTCTTC. The encoded protein is CASKKSSGSYNEQFF. Full variable domain (outside the CDR3, taken from reference TRBV2 and TRBJ2-1): EPEVTQTPSHQVTQMGQEVILRCVPISNHLYFYWYRQILGQKVEFLVSFYNNEISEKSEIFDDQFSVERPDGSNFTLKIRSTKLEDSAMYFCASKKSSGSYNEQFFGPGTRLTVL.

This clonotype appeared once. The V gene is TRBV9, the J gene TRBJ2-1; D not certain. CDR1 is SGDLS, CDR2 YYNGEE, per germline. Trimming left V 1 base short and J 8 bases short, with 7 bases between. This CDR3 comprises 12 residues. The CDR3 region has the DNA TGTGCCAGCAGCGTATTCGGCCATGAGCAGTTCTTC. Protein sequence: CASSVFGHEQFF.

V is TRBV21-1 and J is TRBJ2-6; the D call TRBD2 from the table was never checked on the DNA. TRBV21-1 represents a pseudogene. This CDR3 is 17 amino acids long. In nucleotides, the CDR3 is TGTGCCAGCAGCCCGGGACTGAACTTCTCTGGGGCCAACGTCCTGACTTTC. Protein product: CASSPGLNFSGANVLTF.

The gene calls are TRBV29-1 and TRBJ1-1, with D hard to call. The V gene lost 5 bases and the J gene lost 2 bases, with 6 bases spanning the gap. The germline CDR1 and CDR2 sequences are SQVTM and ANQGSEA. CDR3 length equals 11 residues. In DNA, the CDR3 is TGCAGCGTTATCCTAAACACTGAAGCTTTCTTT. This codes for CSVILNTEAFF.

The chain is built from TRBV7-9 and TRBJ2-2; tentatively, D is TRBD1 or TRBD2 (5 bases each). V lost 5 bases and J 6 bases, leaving 13 bases between the germline ends. From germline, CDR1 is SEHNR and CDR2 FQNEAQ (reference sequence). The CDR3 covers 14 residues. The CDR3 region is CASSLDLGPGELFF. The CDR3 nucleotides are TGTGCCAGCAGCCTAGATTTGGGACCCGGGGAGCTGTTTTTT.

V and J are TRBV14 and TRBJ1-2; unclear D gene. Trimming pared 1 base from V and 7 bases from J, leaving 4 bases between. This CDR3 comprises 11 residues. Germline loops: CDR1 SGHDN, CDR2 FVKESK. The CDR3 region is CASSQGSGYTF. In DNA, the CDR3 is TGTGCCAGCAGCCAAGGGTCTGGCTACACCTTC.

The gene calls are TRBV9 and TRBJ2-1, with D possibly being TRBD2 (6 bases). The germline gives CDR1 SGDLS, CDR2 YYNGEE. Trimming took off 4 bases at V and 6 bases at J, with 20 bases between the two ends. The CDR3 is 16 residues long. The CDR3 DNA is TGTGCCAGCAGCCCCACATCTAGCGTGAATCGCAATGAGCAGTTCTTC. This translates into CASSPTSSVNRNEQFF.

The rearrangement uses TRBV5-6 and TRBJ1-4; D is uncertain. The V end lost 2 bases, the J end lost 5 bases, and 10 bases lay between the germline ends. The germline CDR1 and CDR2 sequences are SGHDT and YYEEEE. The CDR3 length is 14 residues. The CDR3 reads CASSLWAGNEKLFF. The CDR3 DNA reads as TGTGCCAGCAGCTTATGGGCAGGAAATGAAAAACTGTTTTTT.

The CDR3: CASSYFPWADNRGYTF. CDR3 sequence (DNA): TGCGCCAGCAGCTACTTCCCTTGGGCCGACAACAGGGGCTACACCTTC. This sequence joins TRBV5-1 and TRBJ1-2, with D possibly TRBD1 on 5 matching bases. Germline CDR1 reads SGHRS; CDR2 reads YFSETQ. The CDR3 is 16 amino acids. V lost 3 bases, J lost 8 bases, and 23 bases lay in between. The full variable domain, in which reference TRBV5-1 and TRBJ1-2 provide the parts outside the CDR3, is KAGVTQTPRYLIKTRGQQVTLSCSPISGHRSVSWYQQTPGQGLQFLFEYFSETQRNKGNFPGRFSGRQFSNSRSEMNVSTLELGDSALYLCASSYFPWADNRGYTFGSGTRLTVV.